This T cell receptor (beta chain) was identified during a study of T cell repertoires in cytomegalovirus infection. Turning to the study itself: CMV infection together with matching HLA type was indicated by public TCR beta signatures.

In TCRdb, the reads were re-called with MiXCR into one record per CDR3 protein. The top ten hold around 2.6% of the sample, which has around 740,000 distinct CDR3 sequences, less than 40% seen once. To note about this clonotype: The antigen is unknown.

Trimming removed 4 bases from V and 0 bases from J, with 15 bases in between. Looked up from germline, CDR1 is SQVTM and CDR2 is ANQGSEA. CDR3 length equals 15 residues. The study, taken as a whole, reports: Pooled public TCR beta family frequency picked out CMV carriers with the relevant HLA. The ex vivo response showed dominance by HLA-C-restricted CMV-specific TCR beta clonotypes.

Sample: PBMCs. This sequence originates from a human donor in good health (CMV status not recorded). Some clones in this sample may be carry-over from other donors' samples. This sequence joins TRBV29-1 and TRBJ1-1; perhaps TRBD1 as D (5 bases). In DNA, the CDR3 is TGCAGCGTTGGTAAACCGGGACCTATGAACACTGAAGCTTTCTTT. Amino acids: CSVGKPGPMNTEAFF.